Ten or more counts support the clone carrying this T cell receptor (beta chain). The antigen is not known. The authors used template switching to add a universal primer site and gave cDNA unique molecular identifiers. TCRdb recomputed calls from the 5' RACE reads with MiXCR, one row per CDR3 protein. Of over 600,000 distinct CDR3 sequences in the sample, 21% were seen once. The data originate from a study of identical twins. Broader study findings: Abundant cord blood beta clonotypes carried fewer insertions; memory repertoires showed none.

V lost 5 bases, J lost 9 bases, and 8 bases stayed unmatched. This CDR3 has 15 residues. These same records also appear under a second study, on T cells expressing NK-cell markers. This second report adds: All TCR beta repertoires analysed originated from sorted CD3+CD56+NKG2C+, CD3+CD56+NKG2C- and CD3+CD56-NKG2C+ T cells.

This sequence joins TRBV12-3 or TRBV12-4 and TRBJ1-6; 9 nucleotides line up with TRBD1. Sequencing was performed on PBMCs. This TCR derives from a woman under 30 in good health. In DNA, the CDR3 is TGTGCCAGCAGTGGACGGACAGGGGCAACTTCACCCCTCCACTTT. It codes for CASSGRTGATSPLHF.